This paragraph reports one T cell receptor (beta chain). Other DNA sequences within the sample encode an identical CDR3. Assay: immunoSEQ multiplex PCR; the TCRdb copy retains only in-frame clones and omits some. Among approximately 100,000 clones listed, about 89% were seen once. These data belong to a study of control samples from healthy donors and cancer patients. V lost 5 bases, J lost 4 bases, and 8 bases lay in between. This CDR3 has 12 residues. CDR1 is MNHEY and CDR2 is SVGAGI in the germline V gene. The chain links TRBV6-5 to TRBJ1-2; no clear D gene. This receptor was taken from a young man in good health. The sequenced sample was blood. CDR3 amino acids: CASSPGLYGYTF. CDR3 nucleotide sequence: TGTGCCAGCAGTCCCGGCCTCTATGGCTACACCTTC.